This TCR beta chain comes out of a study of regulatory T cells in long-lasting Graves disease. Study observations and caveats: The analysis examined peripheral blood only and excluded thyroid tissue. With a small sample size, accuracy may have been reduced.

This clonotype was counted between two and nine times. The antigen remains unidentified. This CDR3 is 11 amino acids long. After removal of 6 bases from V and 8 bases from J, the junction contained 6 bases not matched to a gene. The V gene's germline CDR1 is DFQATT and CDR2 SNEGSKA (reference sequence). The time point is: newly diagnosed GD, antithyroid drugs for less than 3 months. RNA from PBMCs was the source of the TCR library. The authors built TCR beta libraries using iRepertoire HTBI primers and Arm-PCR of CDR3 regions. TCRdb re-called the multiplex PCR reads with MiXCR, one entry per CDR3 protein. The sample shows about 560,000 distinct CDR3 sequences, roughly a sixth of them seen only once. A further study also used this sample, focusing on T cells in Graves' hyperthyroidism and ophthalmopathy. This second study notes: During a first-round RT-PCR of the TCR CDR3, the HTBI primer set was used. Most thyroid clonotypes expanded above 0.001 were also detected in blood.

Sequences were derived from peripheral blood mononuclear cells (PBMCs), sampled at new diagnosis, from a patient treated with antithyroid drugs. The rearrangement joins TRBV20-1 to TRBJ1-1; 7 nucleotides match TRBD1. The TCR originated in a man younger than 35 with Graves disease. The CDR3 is CSARQGQEAFF. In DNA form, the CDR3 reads TGCAGTGCAAGACAGGGACAGGAAGCTTTCTTT.